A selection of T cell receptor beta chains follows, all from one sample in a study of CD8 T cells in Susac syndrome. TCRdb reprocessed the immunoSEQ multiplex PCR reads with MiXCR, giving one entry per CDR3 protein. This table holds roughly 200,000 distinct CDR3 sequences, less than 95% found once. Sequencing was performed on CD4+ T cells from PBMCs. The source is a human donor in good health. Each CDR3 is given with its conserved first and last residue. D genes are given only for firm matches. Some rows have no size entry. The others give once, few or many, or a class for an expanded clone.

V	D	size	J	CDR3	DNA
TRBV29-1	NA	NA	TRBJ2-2	CSVGRTANTGELFF	TGCAGCGTTGGGAGGACAGCGAACACCGGGGAGCTGTTTTTT
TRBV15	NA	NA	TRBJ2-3	CATSRDFRVKDTQYF	TGTGCCACCAGCAGAGATTTCAGGGTTAAAGATACGCAGTATTTT
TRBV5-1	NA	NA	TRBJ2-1	CASSLKDNRRARGNEQFF	TGCGCCAGCAGCTTGAAGGATAATCGGCGGGCAAGGGGCAATGAGCAGTTCTTC
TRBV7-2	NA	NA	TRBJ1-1	CASSPLGEASWRAAFF	TGTGCCAGCAGCCCTCTTGGGGAAGCGTCCTGGCGTGCAGCTTTCTTT
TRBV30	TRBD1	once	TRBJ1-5	CAWSHSGQGHQPQHF	TGTGCCTGGAGTCACTCGGGACAGGGACATCAGCCCCAGCATTTT
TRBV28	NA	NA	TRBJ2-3	CASSLQGTDTQYF	TGTGCCAGCAGTTTACAAGGCACAGATACGCAGTATTTT
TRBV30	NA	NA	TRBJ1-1	CAWKLVRNTEAFF	TGTGCCTGGAAATTGGTACGGAACACTGAAGCTTTCTTT
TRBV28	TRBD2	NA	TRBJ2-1	CASSLSGRVNNEQFF	TGTGCCAGCAGTTTAAGCGGGAGAGTCAACAATGAGCAGTTCTTC
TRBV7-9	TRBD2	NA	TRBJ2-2	CASSFIGRWPGELFF	TGTGCCAGCAGCTTTATCGGGAGGTGGCCCGGGGAGCTGTTTTTT
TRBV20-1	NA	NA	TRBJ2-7	CSASRPPGPEQYF	TGCAGTGCTTCCCGCCCCCCCGGCCCCGAGCAGTACTTC
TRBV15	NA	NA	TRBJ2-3	CATSSGEYTQYF	TGTGCCACCAGTTCGGGGGAATATACGCAGTATTTT
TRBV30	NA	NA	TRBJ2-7	CAWDAGSEQYF	TGTGCCTGGGACGCAGGGAGCGAGCAGTACTTC
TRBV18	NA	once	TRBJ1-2	CASSPTVRADYGYTF	TGTGCCAGCTCACCGACAGTTCGTGCGGACTATGGCTACACCTTC
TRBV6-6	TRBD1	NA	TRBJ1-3	CASSYLTGNPGNTIYF	TGTGCCAGCAGTTACCTGACAGGGAACCCTGGAAACACCATATATTTT
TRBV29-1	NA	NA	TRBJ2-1	CSATPRENEFF	TGCAGCGCAACCCCACGGGAAAACGAGTTCTTC
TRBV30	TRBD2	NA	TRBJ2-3	CAWSVKGTRADTQYF	TGTGCCTGGAGTGTTAAAGGGACTAGAGCAGATACGCAGTATTTT
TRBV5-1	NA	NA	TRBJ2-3	CASSLAGLSTDTQYF	TGCGCCAGCAGCCTCGCGGGACTCAGCACAGATACGCAGTATTTT
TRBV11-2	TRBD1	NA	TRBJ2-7	CASSPLGQGAYEQYF	TGTGCCAGCAGCCCCCTAGGACAGGGGGCCTACGAGCAGTACTTC
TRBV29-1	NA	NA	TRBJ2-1	CSVGAGGSNEQFF	TGCAGCGTTGGTGCGGGTGGGAGCAATGAGCAGTTCTTC
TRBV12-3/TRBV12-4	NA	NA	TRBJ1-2	CASSVGGYGYTF	TGTGCCAGCAGTGTAGGGGGATATGGCTACACCTTC
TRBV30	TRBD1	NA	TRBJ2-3	CAWSVTGGPTDTQYF	TGTGCCTGGAGTGTAACAGGGGGTCCCACAGATACGCAGTATTTT
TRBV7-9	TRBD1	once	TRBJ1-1	CASSPQGTVGEAFF	TGTGCCAGCAGCCCCCAGGGGACAGTTGGTGAAGCTTTCTTT
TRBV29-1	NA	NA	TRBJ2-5	CSVDWAGETQYF	TGCAGCGTTGATTGGGCAGGGGAGACCCAGTACTTC
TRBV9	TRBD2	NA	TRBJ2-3	CASSVGSGGPEDTQYF	TGTGCCAGCAGCGTAGGGTCGGGAGGGCCGGAGGATACGCAGTATTTT
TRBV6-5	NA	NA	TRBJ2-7	CASSYLHRVFEQYF	TGTGCCAGCAGTTACTTACACAGGGTATTCGAGCAGTACTTC
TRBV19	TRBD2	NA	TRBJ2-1	CASSEGLAADEQFF	TGTGCCAGTAGTGAAGGACTAGCGGCCGATGAGCAGTTCTTC
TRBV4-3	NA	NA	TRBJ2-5	CASSQNIDIWRGETQYF	TGCGCCAGCAGCCAGAATATAGATATATGGCGAGGGGAGACCCAGTACTTC
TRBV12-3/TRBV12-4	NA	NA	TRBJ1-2	CASSLALGPNYGYTF	TGTGCCAGCAGTCTCGCCTTAGGCCCCAACTATGGCTACACCTTC
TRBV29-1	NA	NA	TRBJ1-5	CSACGAWNQPQHF	TGCAGCGCTTGTGGAGCCTGGAATCAGCCCCAGCATTTT
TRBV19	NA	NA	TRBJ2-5	CASSPGVGEMETQYF	TGTGCCAGTAGCCCTGGGGTCGGGGAAATGGAGACCCAGTACTTC
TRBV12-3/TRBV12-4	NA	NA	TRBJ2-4	CASSPRANKNIQYF	TGTGCCAGCAGTCCCCGAGCGAACAAAAACATTCAGTACTTC
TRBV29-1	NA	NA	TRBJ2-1	CSSVGRGGSEQFF	TGCAGCTCTGTTGGAAGGGGTGGAAGTGAGCAGTTCTTC
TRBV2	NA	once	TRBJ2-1	CASSERSPNEQFF	TGTGCCAGCAGTGAAAGGTCTCCCAATGAGCAGTTCTTC
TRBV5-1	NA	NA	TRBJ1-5	CASSLEPGLQPQHF	TGCGCCAGCAGCTTGGAACCGGGGTTACAGCCCCAGCATTTT
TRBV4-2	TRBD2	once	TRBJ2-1	CASSQDGGLAGATPYNEQFF	TGTGCCAGCAGCCAAGATGGGGGACTAGCGGGCGCCACACCATACAATGAGCAGTTCTTC
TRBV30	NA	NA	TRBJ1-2	CAWSMFYGYTF	TGTGCCTGGAGTATGTTCTATGGCTACACCTTC
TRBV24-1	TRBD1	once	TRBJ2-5	CATSDASYRGRTETQYF	TGTGCCACCAGTGATGCCTCATACAGGGGGCGGACAGAGACCCAGTACTTC
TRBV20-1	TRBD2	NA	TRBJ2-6	CSARDPLAGAGANVLTF	TGCAGTGCTAGAGATCCTCTAGCGGGAGCTGGGGCCAACGTCCTGACTTTC
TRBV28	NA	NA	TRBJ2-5	CASKDRWRGGETQYF	TGTGCCAGCAAGGATCGTTGGAGGGGGGGTGAGACCCAGTACTTC